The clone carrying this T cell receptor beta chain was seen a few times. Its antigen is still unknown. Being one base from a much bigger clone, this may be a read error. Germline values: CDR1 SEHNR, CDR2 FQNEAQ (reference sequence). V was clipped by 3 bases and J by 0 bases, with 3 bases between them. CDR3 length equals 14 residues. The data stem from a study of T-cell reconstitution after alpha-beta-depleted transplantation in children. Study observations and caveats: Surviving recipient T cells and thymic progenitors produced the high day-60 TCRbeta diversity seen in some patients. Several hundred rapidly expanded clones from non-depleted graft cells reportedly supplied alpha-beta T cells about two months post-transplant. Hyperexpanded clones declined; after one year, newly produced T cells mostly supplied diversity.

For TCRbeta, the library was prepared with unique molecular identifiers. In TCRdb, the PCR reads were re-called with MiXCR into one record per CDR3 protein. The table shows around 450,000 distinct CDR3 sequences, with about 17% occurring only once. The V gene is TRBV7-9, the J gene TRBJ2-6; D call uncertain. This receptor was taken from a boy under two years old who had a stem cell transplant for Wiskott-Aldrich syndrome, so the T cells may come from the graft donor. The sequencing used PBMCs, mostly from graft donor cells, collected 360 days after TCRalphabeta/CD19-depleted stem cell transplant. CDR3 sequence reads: CASSFCSGANVLTF. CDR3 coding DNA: TGTGCCAGCAGCTTTTGCTCTGGGGCCAACGTCCTGACTTTC. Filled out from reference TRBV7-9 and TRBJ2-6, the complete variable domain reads DTGVSQNPRHKITKRGQNVTFRCDPISEHNRLYWYRQTLGQGPEFLTYFQNEAQLEKSRLLSDRFSAERPKGSFSTLEIQRTEQGDSAMYLCASSFCSGANVLTFGAGSRLTVL.